The 22 T cell receptor beta chains presented below share a single source sample, sequenced in a study of monozygotic twins with inflammatory bowel disease. TCRdb reanalyzed the 5' RACE reads, giving one entry per CDR3 protein sequence and no DNA. This table holds about 170,000 distinct CDR3 sequences. Sequencing was done on a sample of blood. The receptors come from a human donor with ulcerative colitis or Crohn's disease, or a healthy co-twin of an affected twin (not recorded which).

The V and J genes are TRBV20-1 and TRBJ1-2; lacking DNA, the TRBD1 call made by TCRdb goes unchecked. The CDR3 is made up of 12 amino acids. Germline-derived CDR1 and CDR2 are DFQATT and SNEGSKA (reference sequence). CDR3 sequence: CSATDRGYGYTF.

V usage is TRBV6-1 and J usage is TRBJ1-1; as DNA is missing, the TRBD1 call by TCRdb cannot be tested. The CDR3 spans 14 residues. Germline V gene lookup returns CDR1 MNHNS and CDR2 SASEGT. The CDR3: CASSPGAYNTEAFF.

The rearrangement uses TRBV7-9 and TRBJ2-2; TCRdb's assignment of TRBD2 cannot be checked, as there is no DNA. The CDR3 extends over 12 amino acids. Per the germline V gene, CDR1 is SEHNR and CDR2 is FQNEAQ (reference sequence). The CDR3 here is CASRRAPGELFF.

This chain connects TRBV20-1 to TRBJ1-5; TCRdb proposes TRBD1, but this gene call is untestable without DNA. The CDR3 runs to 14 residues. Germline loops: CDR1 DFQATT, CDR2 SNEGSKA (reference sequence). The CDR3 region is CSADRGESNQPQHF.

The V and J genes are TRBV12-3 or TRBV12-4 and TRBJ2-7; TCRdb proposes TRBD2, but this gene call is untestable without DNA. The CDR3 is 15 residues long. The CDR3 here is CASSPLQGYSYEQYF.

The V gene is TRBV5-6, the J gene TRBJ2-1; checking the TCRdb D call of TRBD2 is not possible without DNA. The CDR3 length is 16 residues. Per germline, CDR1 SGHDT and CDR2 YYEEEE. CDR3 region: CASSRGGTSRYNEQFF.

The chain joins TRBV10-3 to TRBJ2-7; TCRdb names TRBD1, which stays unverified in the absence of DNA. The CDR3 extends over 14 amino acids. CDR1 and CDR2 (germline): ENHRY, SYGVKD. The CDR3 region is CAITTGGNDGEQYF.

This chain connects TRBV12-3 or TRBV12-4 to TRBJ2-5; as DNA is missing, the TRBD1 call by TCRdb cannot be tested. The length of the CDR3 is 18 residues. The CDR3 loop is CASSLRLDQQGAGETQYF.

This chain uses TRBV18 with TRBJ2-5. Germline-derived CDR1 and CDR2 are KGHSH and LQKENI. The CDR3 totals 12 residues. CDR3: CASSPGKETQYF.

This chain joins TRBV3-1 and TRBJ2-2. In germline, CDR1 is LGHDT, CDR2 YNNKEL (reference sequence). The CDR3 runs 13 residues. CDR3 region: CASSYTSTGELFF.

The J gene is TRBJ2-3, the V gene TRBV12-3 or TRBV12-4; TCRdb picks TRBD1, but there is no DNA to check that call. This CDR3 is built from 15 residues. The CDR3 sequence is CASSLGGGGRDTQYF.

The chain links TRBV5-1 to TRBJ2-1; TCRdb proposes TRBD2, but this gene call is untestable without DNA. Germline values: CDR1 SGHRS, CDR2 YFSETQ. The CDR3 totals 17 residues. CDR3: CASSLDSGGSSYNEQFF.

The V call is TRBV6-2 or TRBV6-3, the J call TRBJ2-3. The CDR3 covers 11 residues. The germline V gene has CDR1 MNHEY and CDR2 SVGEGT. The CDR3 loop reads CASSYENTQYF.

The J gene is TRBJ1-2, the V gene TRBV4-1; the TCRdb call, TRBD1, lacks DNA for checking. The CDR3 runs 15 residues. Germline V gives CDR1 MGHRA, CDR2 YSYEKL. CDR3 amino acids: CASSSRDSQVTGYTF.

This chain joins TRBV4-1 and TRBJ1-3; TCRdb calls TRBD1, which cannot be checked without DNA. Germline loops: CDR1 MGHRA, CDR2 YSYEKL. This CDR3 region has 16 residues. CDR3 region: CASSPRDKSSGNTIYF.

This rearrangement joins TRBV5-1 to TRBJ2-7; the D call from TCRdb, TRBD2, cannot be confirmed without DNA. In germline, CDR1 is SGHRS, CDR2 YFSETQ. The CDR3 is 15 amino acids. The CDR3 reads CASSLGPGEAYEQYF.

The rearrangement joins TRBV5-1 to TRBJ2-2. Germline CDR1 SGHRS, CDR2 YFSETQ. CDR3 size: 15 residues. The CDR3 loop is CASSLALGNTGELFF. The variable domain in full, completed from reference TRBV5-1 and TRBJ2-2, reads KAGVTQTPRYLIKTRGQQVTLSCSPISGHRSVSWYQQTPGQGLQFLFEYFSETQRNKGNFPGRFSGRQFSNSRSEMNVSTLELGDSALYLCASSLALGNTGELFFGEGSRLTVL.

This chain joins TRBV6-1 and TRBJ1-2. There are 14 residues in the CDR3. The germline V gene encodes CDR1 MNHNS and CDR2 SASEGT. The CDR3 sequence: CASRTASLGYGYTF.

The J gene is TRBJ2-1, the V gene TRBV23-1; the TCRdb call, TRBD1, lacks DNA for checking. TRBV23-1 is noted as an ORF with a role that remains uncertain. The CDR3 contains 17 residues. This CDR3 reads CASSQPPTGTFFDEQFF.

This chain uses TRBV6-5 with TRBJ2-7; TCRdb's assignment of TRBD1 cannot be checked, as there is no DNA. This CDR3 region has 14 residues. CDR1 and CDR2 from the germline V gene are MNHEY and SVGAGI. This chain's CDR3 is CASSYGVRGAEQYF.

This rearrangement joins TRBV19 to TRBJ2-2; TCRdb selects TRBD1, and the lack of DNA leaves this call unchecked. The germline CDR1 and CDR2 sequences are LNHDA and SQIVND (reference sequence). This CDR3 region has 19 residues. The CDR3: CASRLGTGGTEGNTGELFF.

The chain recombines TRBV28 with TRBJ2-1; absent DNA, TCRdb's TRBD2 call cannot be checked. CDR1 and CDR2 (germline): MDHEN, SYDVKM. The CDR3 is made up of 16 amino acids. Here the CDR3 reads CASTPPGTPDYNEQFF.